This T cell receptor beta chain was sequenced during a study of blood T cell repertoires in COVID-19. Original methodology: Counts of nucleated cells, estimated from reference gene primer amplification, were obtained. Data came from immunoSEQ multiplex PCR; TCRdb stores just in-frame clones and leaves some out. V and J calls and clone size are those listed in that table; D and trimming were worked out from the DNA. This table has about 58,000 clones, over 90% appearing once. Looked up from germline, CDR1 is MGHDK and CDR2 is SYGVNS. Trimming cost V 4 bases and J 4 bases; bases outside gene matches: 9. The CDR3 length is 16 residues.

This chain joins TRBV25-1 and TRBJ2-3; 9 nucleotides line up with TRBD2. This sequence was found in a man aged 50-59 years with active COVID-19. Sequenced material: peripheral blood. CDR3 sequence (DNA): TGTGCCAGCAGTGTTAACGCGGGAGGGGGGCCAGATACGCAGTATTTT. This gives the protein CASSVNAGGGPDTQYF.